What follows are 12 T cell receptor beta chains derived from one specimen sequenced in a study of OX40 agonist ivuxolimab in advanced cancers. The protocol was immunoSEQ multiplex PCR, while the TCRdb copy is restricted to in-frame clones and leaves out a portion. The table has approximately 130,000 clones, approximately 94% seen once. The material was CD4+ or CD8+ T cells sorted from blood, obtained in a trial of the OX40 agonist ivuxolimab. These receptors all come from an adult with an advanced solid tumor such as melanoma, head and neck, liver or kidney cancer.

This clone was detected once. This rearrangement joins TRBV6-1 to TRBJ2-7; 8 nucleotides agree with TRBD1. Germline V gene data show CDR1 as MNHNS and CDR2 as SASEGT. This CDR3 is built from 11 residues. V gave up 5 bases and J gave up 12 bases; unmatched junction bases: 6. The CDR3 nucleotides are TGTGCCAGCAGTTCCGCCGGGACAGGGTACTTC. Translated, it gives CASSSAGTGYF.

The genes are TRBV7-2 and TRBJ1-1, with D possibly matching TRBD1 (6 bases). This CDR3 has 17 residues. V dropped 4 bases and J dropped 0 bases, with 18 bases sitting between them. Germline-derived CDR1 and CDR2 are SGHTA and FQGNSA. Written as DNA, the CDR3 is TGTGCCAGCAGCTCCCAACTCCTAACAGGGTTGAACACTGAAGCTTTCTTT. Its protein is CASSSQLLTGLNTEAFF.

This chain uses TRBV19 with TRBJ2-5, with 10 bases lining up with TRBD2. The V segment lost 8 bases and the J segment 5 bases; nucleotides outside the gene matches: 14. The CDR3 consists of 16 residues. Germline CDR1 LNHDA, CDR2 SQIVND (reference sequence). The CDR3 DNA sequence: TGTGCCAGTGGTGGGCTCCTACTAGCGGGAAGGGAGACCCAGTACTTC. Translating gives CASGGLLLAGRETQYF.

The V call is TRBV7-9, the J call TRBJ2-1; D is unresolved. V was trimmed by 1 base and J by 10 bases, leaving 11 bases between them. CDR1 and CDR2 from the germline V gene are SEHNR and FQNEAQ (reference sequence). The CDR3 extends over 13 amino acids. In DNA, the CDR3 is TGTGCCAGCAGCTTAGATAACCGGGTCGAGCAGTTCTTC. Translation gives CASSLDNRVEQFF. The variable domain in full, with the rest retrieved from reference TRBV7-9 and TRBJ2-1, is DTGVSQNPRHKITKRGQNVTFRCDPISEHNRLYWYRQTLGQGPEFLTYFQNEAQLEKSRLLSDRFSAERPKGSFSTLEIQRTEQGDSAMYLCASSLDNRVEQFFGPGTRLTVL.

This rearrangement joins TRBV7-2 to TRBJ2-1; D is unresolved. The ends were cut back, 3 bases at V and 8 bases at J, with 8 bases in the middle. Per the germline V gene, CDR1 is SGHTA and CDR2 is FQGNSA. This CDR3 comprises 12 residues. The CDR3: CASSFGSYEQFF. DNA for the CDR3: TGTGCCAGCAGCTTTGGTTCTTATGAGCAGTTCTTC.

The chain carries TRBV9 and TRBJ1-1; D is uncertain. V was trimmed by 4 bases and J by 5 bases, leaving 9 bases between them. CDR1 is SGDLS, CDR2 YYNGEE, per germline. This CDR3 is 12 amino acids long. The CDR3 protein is CASSPARTEAFF. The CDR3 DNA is TGTGCCAGCAGCCCCGCTAGGACTGAAGCTTTCTTT.

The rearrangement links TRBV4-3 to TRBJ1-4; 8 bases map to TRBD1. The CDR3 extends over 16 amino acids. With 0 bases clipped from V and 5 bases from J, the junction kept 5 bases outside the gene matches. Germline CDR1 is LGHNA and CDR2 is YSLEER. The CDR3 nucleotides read TGCGCCAGCAGCCAAGACAGGGGGCGCTTGAATGAAAAACTGTTTTTT. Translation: CASSQDRGRLNEKLFF.

The CDR3 loop is CASSIGDYSYNEQFF. CDR3 coding DNA: TGTGCCAGTAGTATAGGGGACTACTCCTACAATGAGCAGTTCTTC. The chain is built from TRBV19 and TRBJ2-1; TRBD2 matches at 7 bases. Trimming removed 1 base from V and 0 bases from J; junction bases left unmatched: 0. The germline V gene has CDR1 LNHDA and CDR2 SQIVND (reference sequence). The CDR3 loop spans 15 amino acids.

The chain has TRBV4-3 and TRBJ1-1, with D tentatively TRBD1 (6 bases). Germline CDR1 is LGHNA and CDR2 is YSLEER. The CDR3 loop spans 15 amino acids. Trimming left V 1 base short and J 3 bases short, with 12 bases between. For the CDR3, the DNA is TGCGCCAGCAGCCAAGTCCCACAGGGTCACACTGAAGCTTTCTTT. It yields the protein CASSQVPQGHTEAFF.

CDR3 coding DNA: TGTGCCAGCAGTTTAATGGCAAGTGTGTACTTC. Its translation: CASSLMASVYF. V usage is TRBV28 and J usage is TRBJ2-7, with D unresolved. This CDR3 is built from 11 residues. In germline, CDR1 is MDHEN, CDR2 SYDVKM. The germline V and J ends were trimmed by 2 bases and 12 bases, with 11 bases remaining between them.

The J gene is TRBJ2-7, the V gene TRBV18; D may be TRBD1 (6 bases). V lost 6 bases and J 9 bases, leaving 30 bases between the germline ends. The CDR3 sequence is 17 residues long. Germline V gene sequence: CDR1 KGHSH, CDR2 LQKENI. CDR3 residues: CASSPSDGQRVNRGQYF. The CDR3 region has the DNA TGTGCCAGCTCCCCAAGTGATGGACAGAGAGTAAATCGAGGGCAGTACTTC.

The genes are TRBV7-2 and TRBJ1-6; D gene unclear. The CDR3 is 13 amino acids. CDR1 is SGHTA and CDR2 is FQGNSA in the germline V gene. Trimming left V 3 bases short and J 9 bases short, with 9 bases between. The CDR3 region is CASSLSVLSPLHF. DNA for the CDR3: TGTGCCAGCAGCTTGTCGGTGCTTTCACCCCTCCACTTT.